This TCR beta chain originates from a study of blood T cell repertoires in COVID-19. In the study overall: Italy, Spain and the United States were the sources of the convalescent and acute COVID-19 samples.

Germline V gene sequence: CDR1 LNHNV, CDR2 YYDKDF (reference sequence). The ends were cut back, 1 base at V and 7 bases at J, with 16 bases in the middle. The CDR3 extends over 15 amino acids. In the study's own analysis: Amplification of reference gene primers provided the estimated nucleated cell counts. The method was immunoSEQ multiplex PCR; TCRdb's version includes in-frame clones alone and lacks a portion of them. V, J and clone size derive from that table, while D and trimming were established from the DNA sequence. The profile shows 150,000 or so clones, about four fifths of them singletons. Sequencing used peripheral blood. The V gene is TRBV15, the J gene TRBJ2-5; the D gene is possibly TRBD1 (5 bases). The receptor's source is a human donor with acute or convalescent COVID-19. The donor label of this sample is uncertain. The CDR3 DNA reads TGTGCCACCAGCAGAGGGTCAGGGCGAATGGGGACCCAGTACTTC. It codes for CATSRGSGRMGTQYF.